These T cell receptor beta chains were read from a single sample in a study of control samples from healthy donors and cancer patients. Here immunoSEQ multiplex PCR was the method, and the copy in TCRdb shows in-frame clones only, minus some. The table has some 120,000 clones, nearly 95% seen once. Sequences were obtained from blood. The receptors were gathered from a young man in good health. Both conserved end residues are part of each CDR3. A D gene is named only where the DNA matches it firmly. Clone size is given for some rows only: seen once, a few or many times, or a class if the clone is expanded.

j_gene | abundance | v_gene | d_gene | CDR3aa | CDR3nt
TRBJ2-1 | . | TRBV2 | . | CASDRSSYNEQFF | TGTGCCAGCGACCGGAGCTCCTACAATGAGCAGTTCTTC
TRBJ1-1 | . | TRBV5-6 | . | CASSLGTEAFF | TGTGCCAGCAGCTTGGGTACTGAAGCTTTCTTT
TRBJ2-3 | . | TRBV9 | . | CASSGRGPGVTDTQYF | TGTGCCAGCAGCGGACGAGGGCCGGGGGTAACAGATACGCAGTATTTT
TRBJ1-6 | . | TRBV19 | TRBD1 | CASTRQGSSYNSPLHF | TGTGCCAGTACCCGACAGGGAAGCTCCTATAATTCACCCCTCCACTTT
TRBJ1-4 | once | TRBV12-3/TRBV12-4 | . | CASSGFPYEKLFF | TGTGCCAGCTCCGGATTCCCATATGAAAAACTGTTTTTT
TRBJ2-7 | . | TRBV2 | . | CASTPHGSSYEQYF | TGTGCCAGCACCCCCCACGGATCCTCCTACGAGCAGTACTTC
TRBJ2-3 | . | TRBV24-1 | . | CATSDFTGQSTDTQYF | TGTGCCACCAGTGATTTTACGGGACAAAGCACAGATACGCAGTATTTT
TRBJ2-2 | . | TRBV7-3 | . | CATREGARAGELFF | TGTGCCACTAGGGAGGGGGCGAGGGCCGGGGAGCTGTTTTTT
TRBJ1-6 | . | TRBV14 | . | CASSPRENHNSPLHF | TGTGCCAGCAGCCCACGGGAAAACCATAATTCACCCCTCCACTTT
TRBJ1-2 | once | TRBV18 | . | CASSHNTGQPPNYGYTF | TGTGCCAGCTCACACAACACCGGACAGCCGCCTAACTATGGCTACACCTTC
TRBJ1-1 | . | TRBV5-5 | TRBD1 | CASSFRDRSTEAFF | TGTGCCAGCAGCTTCCGGGACAGATCCACTGAAGCTTTCTTT
TRBJ1-4 | . | TRBV7-9 | . | CASSFSHLGSEKLFF | TGTGCCAGCAGCTTTAGTCACCTAGGAAGTGAAAAACTGTTTTTT
TRBJ2-3 | . | TRBV30 | TRBD2 | CASSGGPDTQYF | TGTGCCTCTAGCGGGGGGCCAGATACGCAGTATTTT
TRBJ2-5 | . | TRBV7-2 | . | CASSLVGQETQYF | TGTGCCAGCAGCTTAGTAGGGCAAGAGACCCAGTACTTC
TRBJ2-7 | . | TRBV7-3 | . | CASSLTSGGPYEQYF | TGTGCCAGCAGCTTAACATCCGGGGGGCCCTACGAGCAGTACTTC
TRBJ2-5 | . | TRBV10-3 | . | CAISDQETQYF | TGTGCCATCAGTGATCAAGAGACCCAGTACTTC
TRBJ1-2 | . | TRBV14 | TRBD1 | CASSPRTGPYGYTF | TGTGCCAGCAGCCCACGGACAGGGCCCTATGGCTACACCTTC
TRBJ2-3 | . | TRBV5-4 | TRBD2 | CASSQALTSGGAVGTDTQYF | TGTGCCAGCAGCCAGGCCCTGACTAGCGGGGGGGCCGTAGGCACAGATACGCAGTATTTT
TRBJ1-1 | . | TRBV19 | TRBD1 | CASSIEDRKNTEAFF | TGTGCCAGTAGTATAGAGGACAGGAAGAACACTGAAGCTTTCTTT
TRBJ2-1 | . | TRBV7-6 | . | CASSPSPSEEQFF | TGTGCCAGCAGCCCCAGCCCCTCAGAGGAGCAGTTCTTC
TRBJ1-2 | . | TRBV30 | . | CAWSSDVVRDTF | TGTGCCTGGAGTTCCGATGTTGTCAGGGACACCTTC
TRBJ2-7 | . | TRBV4-2 | . | CASSQVIDYEQYF | TGTGCCAGCAGCCAAGTGATCGACTACGAGCAGTACTTC
TRBJ1-6 | once | TRBV5-1 | . | CASSLALGENSPLHF | TGCGCCAGCAGCTTGGCGCTCGGGGAAAATTCACCCCTCCACTTT
TRBJ2-3 | . | TRBV12-3/TRBV12-4 | . | CASSLMETQYF | TGTGCCAGCAGTTTAATGGAAACGCAGTATTTT
TRBJ1-3 | . | TRBV5-6 | . | CASSRPPFSGNTIYF | TGTGCCAGCAGCCGCCCTCCCTTCTCTGGAAACACCATATATTTT
TRBJ1-4 | . | TRBV6-5 | TRBD1 | CASSSWDRPNEKLFF | TGTGCCAGCAGTTCCTGGGACAGGCCTAATGAAAAACTGTTTTTT
TRBJ2-1 | . | TRBV5-6 | . | CASSFQGLSYNEQFF | TGTGCCAGCAGCTTTCAGGGGTTATCCTACAATGAGCAGTTCTTC
TRBJ1-5 | . | TRBV5-1 | . | CASSLESGPNQPQHF | TGCGCCAGCAGCTTGGAGTCAGGGCCCAATCAGCCCCAGCATTTT
TRBJ2-3 | . | TRBV29-1 | . | CSVRGGVDTQYF | TGCAGCGTTCGAGGGGGGGTAGATACGCAGTATTTT
TRBJ2-3 | . | TRBV7-2 | . | CASSFPTGPMSTDTQYF | TGTGCCAGCAGCTTCCCGACGGGGCCGATGAGCACAGATACGCAGTATTTT
TRBJ2-7 | . | TRBV14 | . | CASRGFGTYEQYF | TGTGCCAGCAGGGGGTTTGGGACCTACGAGCAGTACTTC
TRBJ2-1 | . | TRBV10-3 | TRBD2 | CASGPLAGGFNEQFF | TGTGCCTCCGGACCTCTAGCGGGGGGGTTCAATGAGCAGTTCTTC
TRBJ2-5 | . | TRBV2 | TRBD1 | CASSDPGTGGETQYF | TGTGCCAGCAGCGATCCCGGGACAGGGGGGGAGACCCAGTACTTC
TRBJ2-5 | . | TRBV2 | . | CASSDRDGTPSKTQYF | TGTGCCAGCAGTGATAGGGACGGCACACCCTCAAAGACCCAGTACTTC
TRBJ2-2 | few | TRBV28 | . | CASSSIRARGYGELFF | TGTGCCAGCAGTTCCATCCGGGCCAGGGGTTACGGGGAGCTGTTTTTT
TRBJ2-3 | . | TRBV27 | TRBD2 | CASSVSGGAPDTQYF | TGTGCCAGCAGTGTTAGCGGGGGGGCCCCAGATACGCAGTATTTT
TRBJ1-2 | . | TRBV5-1 | . | CASSPEDEDYGYTF | TGCGCCAGCAGCCCAGAGGACGAAGACTATGGCTACACCTTC
TRBJ2-1 | . | TRBV5-1 | TRBD2 | CASSLDLAAYNEQFF | TGCGCCAGCAGCTTGGATCTAGCGGCCTACAATGAGCAGTTCTTC